Each of the 17 T cell receptor beta chains below was sequenced from the same sample in a study of sequential checkpoint blockade in melanoma. The data were produced by immunoSEQ multiplex PCR, yet TCRdb's version contains in-frame clones alone and is incomplete. Of some 20,000 clones listed, roughly 82% are singletons. Treatment defined: randomized to nivolumab then ipilimumab (arm A) or the reverse (arm B). The sequences come from CD8+ T cells sorted from blood (inferred from file names), collected from a patient given nivolumab and ipilimumab in sequence. The origin of the receptors is a human donor with melanoma.

The chain has TRBV11-2 and TRBJ2-7, with no clear D. The V end lost 3 bases, the J end lost 5 bases, and 8 bases lay between the germline ends. This CDR3 comprises 12 residues. CDR1 is SGHAT, CDR2 FQNNGV, per germline. CDR3 coding DNA: TGTGCCAGCAGCTTCCTATACGACGAGCAGTACTTC. Protein: CASSFLYDEQYF.

This chain links TRBV10-1 with TRBJ2-7; TRBD1 matches at 9 bases. The germline CDR1 and CDR2 sequences are WNHNN and SYGVQD (reference sequence). The length of the CDR3 is 16 residues. V trimming: 4 bases; J trimming: 3 bases; junction bases outside the gene matches: 10. The CDR3 here is CASSGGSGQGYYEQYF. The CDR3 nucleotides read TGCGCCAGCAGTGGTGGATCGGGACAGGGCTACTACGAGCAGTACTTC.

In DNA, the CDR3 is TGCGCCAGCAGCCCCCAGGGACTAGCGGGGGGTGAGCAGTTCTTC. As protein: CASSPQGLAGGEQFF. This chain uses TRBV4-3 with TRBJ2-1; 15 nucleotides agree with TRBD2. Germline V gene lookup returns CDR1 LGHNA and CDR2 YSLEER. V was pared by 4 bases and J by 9 bases, with 4 bases of the junction left unmatched. There are 15 residues in the CDR3.

This chain connects TRBV9 to TRBJ1-1, with TRBD1 matching over 7 bases. Germline V gives CDR1 SGDLS, CDR2 YYNGEE. The CDR3 has 15 amino acids. V lost 3 bases and J lost 0; bases outside the gene matches: 5. In DNA, the CDR3 is TGTGCCAGCAGCGACGAGGGGGCCGTGAACACTGAAGCTTTCTTT. This encodes CASSDEGAVNTEAFF.

The chain carries TRBV4-3 and TRBJ2-5; tentative D call: TRBD1 (5 bases). V lost 0 bases, J lost 3 bases, and 8 bases lay in between. The CDR3 spans 14 residues. CDR1 and CDR2 from the germline V gene are LGHNA and YSLEER. The CDR3 nucleotides read TGCGCCAGCAGCCAAGAGTCGACAGAAGAGACCCAGTACTTC. Translated, it gives CASSQESTEETQYF.

V and J are TRBV5-6 and TRBJ2-7; possible D gene TRBD1, 6 bases. The CDR3 has 14 amino acids. Germline loops: CDR1 SGHDT, CDR2 YYEEEE. With 2 bases removed from V and 5 bases from J, the gap between germline ends came to 14 bases. The CDR3 region has the DNA TGTGCCAGCAGCTTAGAAAGTGAGGGGGACGAGCAGTACTTC. Its translation: CASSLESEGDEQYF.

By its share, this clone is medium-sized (0.01 to 0.1%). V is TRBV4-2 and J is TRBJ1-5; no clear D. CDR3 length: 14 amino acids. V was pared by 0 bases and J by 7 bases, with 10 bases between. Looked up from germline, CDR1 is LGHNA and CDR2 is YNFKEQ. The CDR3 DNA is TGTGCCAGCAGCCAAGATGGAGGGTACCAGCCCCAGCATTTT. It translates to CASSQDGGYQPQHF.

J is TRBJ2-5 and V is TRBV5-1; a possible D gene is TRBD2 (5 bases). Germline CDR1 SGHRS, CDR2 YFSETQ. This CDR3 spans 15 amino acids. V was cut by 0 bases and J by 2 bases, with 11 bases left in between. As DNA, the CDR3 is TGCGCCAGCAGCTTGGGTCAACGGGGTCAAGAGACCCAGTACTTC. The encoded protein is CASSLGQRGQETQYF.

The CDR3 region is CASSEDRGDEQFF. Written as DNA, the CDR3 is TGTGCCAGCAGTGAGGACAGGGGCGATGAGCAGTTCTTC. This sequence joins TRBV6-1 and TRBJ2-1; 9 bases fit TRBD1. The CDR3 is 13 residues long. The germline V gene encodes CDR1 MNHNS and CDR2 SASEGT. V dropped 3 bases and J dropped 8; count of bases not matched to a gene: 2.

A single count supports this clone. The rearrangement links TRBV18 to TRBJ2-7; 9 nucleotides line up with TRBD1. Germline CDR1 and CDR2: KGHSH and LQKENI. This CDR3 contains 15 residues. V dropped 6 bases and J dropped 1; count of bases not matched to a gene: 7. The CDR3 spells CASSPDRGGSYEQYF. The CDR3 region has the DNA TGTGCCAGCTCTCCTGACAGGGGGGGTTCCTACGAGCAGTACTTC.

The chain employs TRBV28 and TRBJ1-2; D might be TRBD1 (5 bases). Trimming took 6 bases from V and 8 from J, leaving 22 bases between them. Per the germline V gene, CDR1 is MDHEN and CDR2 is SYDVKM. The CDR3 is 15 amino acids. The CDR3 here is CASRAEGYGGFGYTF. The CDR3, as DNA: TGTGCCAGCAGGGCCGAAGGGTACGGGGGTTTCGGCTACACCTTC.

This clone is large within its sample. V and J are TRBV19 and TRBJ1-5; possibly TRBD1 for D (5 bases). This CDR3 contains 14 residues. The ends were cut back, 3 bases at V and 7 bases at J, with 13 bases in the middle. Germline CDR1 reads LNHDA; CDR2 reads SQIVND (reference sequence). The DNA of the CDR3 is TGTGCCAGTAGTATGAAGGGGTTGTGGCAGCCCCAGCATTTT. Translation: CASSMKGLWQPQHF. Full variable domain (rest looked up from reference TRBV19 and TRBJ1-5): DGGITQSPKYLFRKEGQNVTLSCEQNLNHDAMYWYRQDPGQGLRLIYYSQIVNDFQKGDIAEGYSVSREKKESFPLTVTSAQKNPTAFYLCASSMKGLWQPQHFGDGTRLSIL.

This clone has just a few counts. The chain recombines TRBV27 with TRBJ1-2, with unresolved D. V was pared by 8 bases and J by 4 bases, with 17 bases between. CDR1 and CDR2 from the germline V gene are MNHEY and SMNVEV (reference sequence). This CDR3 is built from 14 residues. This chain's CDR3 is CASRWQAQSYGYTF. CDR3 in DNA: TGTGCCAGCCGGTGGCAGGCCCAGTCCTATGGCTACACCTTC.

The chain uses TRBV29-1 and TRBJ2-7, with a tentative D call TRBD1 (5 bases). Germline CDR1 SQVTM, CDR2 ANQGSEA. V shed 7 bases and J shed 2 bases, with 18 bases lying between them. This CDR3 is 14 amino acids long. The CDR3 reads CSATQGTSPYEQYF. The DNA of the CDR3 is TGCAGCGCGACTCAGGGAACGAGCCCCTACGAGCAGTACTTC.

The chain combines TRBV14 with TRBJ1-1, with a weak D call TRBD1 (6 bases). Germline CDR1 SGHDN, CDR2 FVKESK. V was trimmed by 4 bases and J by 4 bases, leaving 28 bases between them. The CDR3 sequence is 19 residues long. DNA for the CDR3: TGTGCCAGCAGCCCCTACGGCGGGGGGCGAGGGGTGCGTGGCACTGAAGCTTTCTTT. It encodes CASSPYGGGRGVRGTEAFF.

V usage is TRBV5-1 and J usage is TRBJ1-1, with D perhaps matching TRBD1 (6 bases). Germline-derived CDR1 and CDR2 are SGHRS and YFSETQ. This CDR3 has 15 residues. The V gene lost 5 bases and the J gene lost 1 base, with 15 bases spanning the gap. CDR3 bases: TGCGCCAGCAGGGAACAGGGATCAGCGAACACTGAAGCTTTCTTT. The encoded protein is CASREQGSANTEAFF.

V usage is TRBV19 and J usage is TRBJ2-7, with 8 bases that match TRBD2. The CDR3 sequence is 15 residues long. V was clipped by 7 bases and J by 1 base; unmatched bases: 9. The germline gives CDR1 LNHDA, CDR2 SQIVND (reference sequence). CDR3 in DNA: TGTGCCAGTACCGATGGCGCGGGGGGTTCCTACGAGCAGTACTTC. It translates to CASTDGAGGSYEQYF. The full variable domain, in which reference TRBV19 and TRBJ2-7 provide the parts outside the CDR3, is DGGITQSPKYLFRKEGQNVTLSCEQNLNHDAMYWYRQDPGQGLRLIYYSQIVNDFQKGDIAEGYSVSREKKESFPLTVTSAQKNPTAFYLCASTDGAGGSYEQYFGPGTRLTVT.